These 20 T cell receptor beta chains originate from one sample sequenced in a study of identical twins. TCRdb re-derived calls from the 5' RACE reads in MiXCR, one entry per CDR3 protein. The sample contains roughly 500,000 distinct CDR3 sequences, less than 25% of which appear only once. The data were also submitted as part of a second study, on T cells expressing NK-cell markers.

The specimen was CD4+ T cells sorted from blood. The source of these receptors is a woman between 18 and 29 years old in good health.

A few counts support this clonotype. The chain employs TRBV29-1 and TRBJ1-4; the D gene is possibly TRBD1 (6 bases). V was cut by 4 bases and J by 8 bases, with 14 bases left in between. From germline, CDR1 is SQVTM and CDR2 ANQGSEA. This CDR3 has 13 amino acids. The CDR3 region is CSVVTPGEEKLFF. Written as DNA, the CDR3 is TGCAGCGTTGTAACGCCAGGGGAAGAAAAACTGTTTTTT.

At least ten counts were recorded for this clonotype. CDR3 nucleotides: TGTGCCAGCAGTTTATATTCCCATACGCAGTATTTT. Its protein is CASSLYSHTQYF. The chain employs TRBV12-3 or TRBV12-4 and TRBJ2-3; D is undetermined. Trimming pared 2 bases from V and 7 bases from J, leaving 7 bases between. The CDR3 covers 12 residues.

This clonotype was counted between two and nine times. This chain links TRBV9 with TRBJ2-1; no firm D call. V was cut by 4 bases and J by 3 bases, with 14 bases left in between. Germline CDR1 and CDR2: SGDLS and YYNGEE. The CDR3 runs to 15 residues. The CDR3 protein is CASSPRGSLYNEQFF. CDR3 nucleotides: TGTGCCAGCAGCCCCCGCGGCTCGCTCTACAATGAGCAGTTCTTC.

This rearrangement joins TRBV9 to TRBJ2-3, with D hard to call. The germline V gene has CDR1 SGDLS and CDR2 YYNGEE. Trimming took 4 bases from V and 3 from J, leaving 12 bases between them. The CDR3 is 14 residues long. The DNA for the CDR3 is TGTGCCAGCAGCCATAGCTCCCGAACAGATACGCAGTATTTT. Its protein product is CASSHSSRTDTQYF.

The rearrangement joins TRBV11-2 to TRBJ2-3; D call uncertain. V was cut by 1 base and J by 9 bases, with 17 bases left in between. CDR1 and CDR2 from the germline V gene are SGHAT and FQNNGV. CDR3 length: 15 residues. CDR3 nucleotides: TGTGCCAGCAGCTTAGGTGGCGCCCGCGTCGACACGCAGTATTTT. Translating gives CASSLGGARVDTQYF.

This clonotype was picked up one time. This rearrangement joins TRBV20-1 to TRBJ1-2; TRBD1 is a possible D gene (5 bases). There are 13 residues in the CDR3. Trimming removed 5 bases at V and 4 bases at J, with 14 bases between. Germline assignment: CDR1 DFQATT and CDR2 SNEGSKA (reference sequence). CDR3 protein: CSAEAGGSYGYTF. CDR3 coding DNA: TGCAGTGCTGAAGCCGGGGGAAGCTATGGCTACACCTTC.

There are many counts of this clonotype. The V call is TRBV5-1, the J call TRBJ2-3; tentative D call: TRBD1 (5 bases). CDR1 and CDR2 (germline): SGHRS, YFSETQ. The CDR3 totals 16 residues. V gave up 2 bases and J gave up 4 bases, with 17 bases separating them. The CDR3, as DNA: TGCGCCAGCAGCTTCCCGGCCAGGGTAAGGGCAGATACGCAGTATTTT. Encoded protein: CASSFPARVRADTQYF.

The gene calls are TRBV7-2 and TRBJ1-2, with D perhaps TRBD1 (5 bases). CDR1 is SGHTA and CDR2 is FQGNSA in the germline V gene. This CDR3 is 16 amino acids long. Trimming removed 1 base from V and 2 bases from J, with 14 bases in between. Here the CDR3 DNA reads TGTGCCAGCAGCTTAGACTTCTCAGGGCGAAACTATGGCTACACCTTC. It encodes CASSLDFSGRNYGYTF. The variable domain in full, completed from reference TRBV7-2 and TRBJ1-2, reads GAGVSQSPSNKVTEKGKDVELRCDPISGHTALYWYRQSLGQGLEFLIYFQGNSAPDKSGLPSDRFSAERTGGSVSTLTIQRTQQEDSAVYLCASSLDFSGRNYGYTFGSGTRLTVV.

This clonotype was recorded a few times. V gene TRBV30 combines with J gene TRBJ2-1, with D tentatively TRBD1 (6 bases). Germline V lookup: CDR1 GTSNPN, CDR2 SVGIG (reference sequence). V was shortened by 2 bases and J by 15 bases, with 14 bases between the two germline ends. The CDR3 consists of 11 residues. The CDR3 sequence: CAWSHNRALFF. The DNA for the CDR3 is TGTGCCTGGAGTCACAACAGGGCACTGTTCTTC.

The V gene is TRBV4-2, the J gene TRBJ2-7, with TRBD2 matching over 14 bases. Germline V lookup: CDR1 LGHNA, CDR2 YNFKEQ. J was trimmed by 6 bases and V by 4 bases; bases with no gene match: 8. The CDR3 contains 16 residues. The CDR3 DNA reads TGTGCCAGCAGCCCAGGGCAGACTAGCGGGGGGGGCGAGCAGTACTTC. This encodes CASSPGQTSGGGEQYF.

The chain carries TRBV5-1 and TRBJ2-3, with D maybe TRBD2 (5 bases). The V end lost 2 bases, the J end lost 2 bases, and 9 bases lay between the germline ends. Germline values: CDR1 SGHRS, CDR2 YFSETQ. The CDR3 spans 14 residues. The CDR3: CASSLTGITDTQYF. The CDR3 DNA reads as TGCGCCAGCAGCTTAACCGGGATCACAGATACGCAGTATTTT.

A few counts support this clonotype. The V and J genes are TRBV7-9 and TRBJ2-3; D unclear. Germline assignment: CDR1 SEHNR and CDR2 FQNEAQ (reference sequence). This CDR3 region has 14 residues. Trimming took 7 bases from V and 0 from J, leaving 11 bases between them. CDR3 residues: CASTPRSSTDTQYF. CDR3 nucleotide sequence: TGTGCCAGCACTCCCCGAAGTAGCACAGATACGCAGTATTTT.

This clonotype was counted ten times or more. The chain employs TRBV4-2 and TRBJ2-3; the D is unclear. Germline CDR1 LGHNA, CDR2 YNFKEQ. The CDR3 length is 13 residues. V dropped 1 base and J dropped 6 bases, with 8 bases sitting between them. CDR3 coding DNA: TGTGCCAGCAGCCAAGGGACCCGCGATACGCAGTATTTT. Its protein is CASSQGTRDTQYF.

The chain couples TRBV7-6 to TRBJ2-5; no definite D call. The V gene's germline CDR1 is SGHVS and CDR2 FNYEAQ. The CDR3 is 18 amino acids. The germline V and J ends were trimmed by 5 bases and 0 bases, with 22 bases remaining between them. This CDR3 reads CASSAEPPGPLNQETQYF. The CDR3 DNA sequence: TGTGCCAGCAGCGCAGAGCCTCCCGGGCCCTTAAACCAAGAGACCCAGTACTTC.

This chain connects TRBV15 to TRBJ1-2, with a tentative D call TRBD1 (5 bases). With 5 bases removed from V and 7 bases from J, the gap between germline ends came to 23 bases. The CDR3 has 16 amino acids. Germline CDR1 is LNHNV and CDR2 is YYDKDF (reference sequence). CDR3 nucleotide sequence: TGTGCCACCAGCTTATACCCGACAGAATCTTCTTTTGGCTACACCTTC. Its protein is CATSLYPTESSFGYTF.

This clonotype has at least ten counts. This chain uses TRBV12-3 or TRBV12-4 with TRBJ1-2; 8 nucleotides line up with TRBD1. This CDR3 has 15 residues. The J segment lost 4 bases and the V segment lost 5 bases, leaving 9 bases of the junction unmatched. In DNA form, the CDR3 reads TGTGCCAGCAGTCAGACAGGGGATTGGGGCTATGGCTACACCTTC. This gives the protein CASSQTGDWGYGYTF.

This clonotype was counted a few times. The chain links TRBV5-1 to TRBJ2-2; possible D gene TRBD2, 6 bases. The CDR3 has 17 residues. The V gene's germline CDR1 is SGHRS and CDR2 YFSETQ. Trimming left V 0 bases short and J 1 base short, with 13 bases between. CDR3 in amino acids: CASSLVIDSGNTGELFF. The CDR3 DNA is TGCGCCAGCAGCTTGGTGATTGATAGCGGGAACACCGGGGAGCTGTTTTTT.

The V and J genes are TRBV6-2 or TRBV6-3 and TRBJ2-2; 12 bases map to TRBD2. In germline, CDR1 is MNHEY, CDR2 SVGEGT. V shed 2 bases and J 5 bases; nucleotides not matched to a gene: 15. CDR3 length equals 20 residues. As DNA, the CDR3 is TGTGCCAGCAGTTACCACCGTCGACTAGCGGGAGATCTAGGGACCGGGGAGCTGTTTTTT. Its protein is CASSYHRRLAGDLGTGELFF.

This chain joins TRBV4-3 and TRBJ2-7; TRBD2 is a possible D gene (5 bases). The CDR3 is 16 amino acids. Trimming stripped 0 bases from V and 0 bases from J, with 12 bases between. Germline V CDR1 and CDR2: LGHNA, YSLEER. The DNA for the CDR3 is TGCGCCAGCAGCCAAGATAATACGGGAACCTCCTACGAGCAGTACTTC. It is translated as CASSQDNTGTSYEQYF.

The sample holds a few counts of this clonotype. CDR3 loop: CSAGGTFGSYEQYF. The CDR3 DNA follows: TGCAGTGCGGGGGGGACGTTCGGCTCCTACGAGCAGTACTTC. The rearrangement joins TRBV20-1 to TRBJ2-7; 7 bases line up with TRBD2. Germline V gene sequence: CDR1 DFQATT, CDR2 SNEGSKA (reference sequence). This CDR3 has 14 amino acids. Trimming at V came to 6 bases and at J to 0 bases, leaving 8 bases not matched to a gene.